This T cell receptor (beta chain) was retrieved from a study of shared clonotypes between healthy human individuals. V was trimmed by 4 bases and J by 1 base, leaving 23 bases between them. CDR3 length: 18 amino acids. Germline V CDR1 and CDR2: SGHAT, FQNNGV. The table came from immunoSEQ multiplex PCR; TCRdb's copy has only in-frame clones and leaves some out. Of fewer than 600,000 clones in the sample, over 60% were seen once. All the donors were Caucasian adults who lived in Nashville, Tennessee. The sample was PBMCs. The chain employs TRBV11-2 and TRBJ2-7; unclear D gene. This clonotype was obtained from a woman in her 40s in good health. Some clones in this sample may be carry-over from other donors' samples. In nucleotides, the CDR3 is TGTGCCAGCAGCTCCATACCCCTCCTTAGAACAGATTCCTACGAGCAGTACTTC. It yields the protein CASSSIPLLRTDSYEQYF.